The 30 T cell receptor beta chains listed next were all sequenced from one sample in a study of cytomegalovirus exposure and HLA in healthy donors. It was with 60 Vbeta and 13 Jbeta primers that the PCR ran. Assay used: immunoSEQ multiplex PCR; TCRdb lists only in-frame clones, some missing. The sample includes over 150,000 clones, around 68% of them seen just once. Sequencing was done on a sample of PBMCs. These receptor sequences come from a man between 50 and 59 years old in good health and CMV-seronegative.

CDR3 protein: CAGGREETQYF. CDR3 coding DNA: TGTGCCGGGGGCAGGGAGGAGACCCAGTACTTC. This chain links TRBV28 with TRBJ2-5; D possibly corresponds to TRBD1 (6 bases). The CDR3 runs 11 residues. V lost 11 bases, J lost 5 bases, and 12 bases lay in between. CDR1 and CDR2 from the germline V gene are MDHEN and SYDVKM.

V is TRBV28 and J is TRBJ2-1; TRBD1 matches at 8 bases. V dropped 4 bases and J dropped 7; count of bases not matched to a gene: 9. The CDR3 consists of 15 residues. The V gene's germline CDR1 is MDHEN and CDR2 SYDVKM. CDR3 coding DNA: TGTGCCAGCAGTTCAACCGGGGACAGGCTTAATGAGCAGTTCTTC. Its translation: CASSSTGDRLNEQFF.

In this sample, this clone turned up a few times. The V gene is TRBV10-3, the J gene TRBJ1-1; TRBD1 might be the D (6 bases). Germline CDR1 ENHRY, CDR2 SYGVKD. This CDR3 spans 16 amino acids. Trimming took 2 bases from V and 4 from J, leaving 17 bases between them. The CDR3 here is CAISEDRWGSGTEAFF. CDR3 DNA: TGTGCCATCAGTGAGGACAGGTGGGGGTCGGGCACTGAAGCTTTCTTT.

This clone has just a few counts. The genes are TRBV28 and TRBJ2-3; 12 bases agree with TRBD2. Germline values: CDR1 MDHEN, CDR2 SYDVKM. This CDR3 is built from 16 residues. V trimming: 3 bases; J trimming: 4 bases; junction bases outside the gene matches: 5. In nucleotides, the CDR3 is TGTGCCAGCAGTTTCCCGACTAGCGGGGGAGCAGATACGCAGTATTTT. Its protein product is CASSFPTSGGADTQYF.

The rearrangement uses TRBV6-5 and TRBJ1-3; TRBD1 matches 11 bases. Germline V gives CDR1 MNHEY, CDR2 SVGAGI. V lost 5 bases, J lost 2 bases, and 2 bases stayed unmatched. This CDR3 has 15 amino acids. The CDR3 region has the DNA TGTGCCAGCAGTCAGGACAGGGGGCCTGGAAACACCATATATTTT. Its protein product is CASSQDRGPGNTIYF.

This clone appeared a few times. The chain has TRBV28 and TRBJ1-4; D is perhaps TRBD1 (5 bases). CDR3 length: 15 residues. Trimming cost V 7 bases and J 4 bases, with 16 bases left between them. CDR1 and CDR2 (germline): MDHEN, SYDVKM. CDR3 coding DNA: TGTGCCAGCACACCGGCCGGCAGGGTTAATGAAAAACTGTTTTTT. Encoded protein: CASTPAGRVNEKLFF.

V gene TRBV5-1 combines with J gene TRBJ2-7; 8 nucleotides align to TRBD1. CDR3 size: 15 residues. V lost 3 bases to trimming and J lost 2 bases; unmatched junction nucleotides: 7. Looked up from germline, CDR1 is SGHRS and CDR2 is YFSETQ. This CDR3 is CASSSLGGQAYEQYF. CDR3 coding DNA: TGCGCCAGCAGCTCCCTGGGGGGACAGGCCTACGAGCAGTACTTC.

As to this clone: At one boundary the junction diverges from the germline segment, which might be a read error. The chain joins TRBV7-7 to TRBJ2-1; 11 nucleotides agree with TRBD2. Germline V lookup: CDR1 SSHAT, CDR2 FNYEAQ (reference sequence). This CDR3 has 15 amino acids. The CDR3 DNA sequence: TGTGCTAGCAGGCGACTAGCGGGACCCGACAATGAGCAGTTCTTC. This codes for CASRRLAGPDNEQFF.

There are a few counts of this clone. This rearrangement joins TRBV7-2 to TRBJ2-7; 8 bases are a match to TRBD1. V was clipped by 2 bases and J by 2 bases; unmatched bases: 2. The germline gives CDR1 SGHTA, CDR2 FQGNSA. This CDR3 spans 14 amino acids. This CDR3 is CASSLYRGAYEQYF. The CDR3 nucleotides read TGTGCCAGCAGCTTATACAGGGGGGCCTACGAGCAGTACTTC.

V and J are TRBV28 and TRBJ1-6; D gene unclear. The CDR3 length is 15 residues. Trimming cost V 3 bases and J 9 bases, with 15 bases left between them. Germline assignment: CDR1 MDHEN and CDR2 SYDVKM. The CDR3 DNA sequence: TGTGCCAGCAGTTTTCAGGTCGGGGTTAGTTCACCCCTCCACTTT. Its translation: CASSFQVGVSSPLHF.

J is TRBJ2-2 and V is TRBV2; D ambiguous. Deletions cut 0 bases from V and 5 bases from J, with 7 bases between. Per germline, CDR1 SNHLY and CDR2 FYNNEI. The CDR3 length is 14 residues. CDR3 sequence reads: CASSEATTTGELFF. DNA of the CDR3: TGTGCCAGCAGTGAAGCGACAACGACCGGGGAGCTGTTTTTT.

The V and J genes are TRBV10-3 and TRBJ2-7; 9 nucleotides line up with TRBD2. This CDR3 spans 15 amino acids. CDR1 and CDR2 from the germline V gene are ENHRY and SYGVKD. J lost 1 base, V lost 5 bases, and 6 bases had no gene match. CDR3 in amino acids: CAISQLAGNSYEQYF. The DNA for the CDR3 is TGTGCCATCAGTCAGCTAGCGGGGAATTCCTACGAGCAGTACTTC.

V is TRBV4-2 and J is TRBJ2-7, with 8 bases aligning to TRBD2. The CDR3 length is 14 residues. Trimming removed 4 bases from V and 7 bases from J; junction bases left unmatched: 9. Germline V gene lookup returns CDR1 LGHNA and CDR2 YNFKEQ. CDR3 sequence: CASSPGGGLQEQYF. In nucleotides, the CDR3 is TGTGCCAGCAGCCCCGGCGGGGGGCTACAGGAGCAGTACTTC.

This clone has just one count. J is TRBJ1-1 and V is TRBV7-2; unclear D gene. This CDR3 contains 15 residues. CDR1 and CDR2 from the germline V gene are SGHTA and FQGNSA. Trimming removed 1 base from V and 2 bases from J, with 11 bases in between. The CDR3 nucleotides are TGTGCCAGCAGCTTAGGTTCACAGATTAACACTGAAGCTTTCTTT. Its translation: CASSLGSQINTEAFF.

This chain connects TRBV4-3 to TRBJ2-3; TRBD2 matches at 11 bases. With V trimmed by 4 bases and J by 4 bases, 13 bases remained unmatched. Germline V gives CDR1 LGHNA, CDR2 YSLEER. CDR3 length equals 18 residues. Here the CDR3 DNA reads TGCGCCAGCAGCCTGGGGGTAGCGGGGGGGACTGGTGCAGATACGCAGTATTTT. Residues: CASSLGVAGGTGADTQYF.

The V call is TRBV4-1, the J call TRBJ2-5; TRBD1 agrees at 10 bases. V was pared by 0 bases and J by 4 bases, with 11 bases of the junction left unmatched. Germline CDR1 reads MGHRA; CDR2 reads YSYEKL. This CDR3 is built from 18 residues. The chain's CDR3 is CASSQDMGTGARLETQYF. For the CDR3, the DNA is TGCGCCAGCAGCCAAGATATGGGGACAGGGGCGAGATTAGAGACCCAGTACTTC.

This sequence joins TRBV18 and TRBJ2-2; perhaps TRBD2 as D (6 bases). V dropped 2 bases and J dropped 7 bases, with 11 bases sitting between them. The CDR3 runs 14 residues. Germline V gene lookup returns CDR1 KGHSH and CDR2 LQKENI. CDR3 protein: CASSPGGFGGELFF. The DNA for the CDR3 is TGTGCCAGCTCACCAGGGGGGTTCGGCGGGGAGCTGTTTTTT.

This CDR3 is CASSAGALNSPLHF. The CDR3 bases are TGTGCCAGTTCGGCGGGGGCGCTTAATTCACCCCTCCACTTT. J is TRBJ1-6 and V is TRBV9, with D maybe TRBD1 (6 bases). The CDR3 covers 14 residues. Germline values: CDR1 SGDLS, CDR2 YYNGEE. V was shortened by 8 bases and J by 6 bases, with 15 bases between the two germline ends.

The chain has TRBV9 and TRBJ2-3; 8 bases fit TRBD2. The CDR3 is made up of 16 amino acids. Trimming took 4 bases from V and 4 from J; bases not matched to a gene: 11. Germline V gives CDR1 SGDLS, CDR2 YYNGEE. The CDR3 reads CASSLVAGHEADTQYF. CDR3 bases: TGTGCCAGCAGCCTTGTAGCGGGGCACGAGGCAGATACGCAGTATTTT.

The J gene is TRBJ2-5, the V gene TRBV7-2, with D possibly TRBD2 on 7 matching bases. The DNA end favors TRBJ2-7, so the J call may be wrong. In germline, CDR1 is SGHTA, CDR2 FQGNSA. This CDR3 has 16 residues. CDR3 bases: TGTGCCAGCAGCCTCTGGGGACGCAACAGGGAGGGCGAGCAGTACTTC. Translation: CASSLWGRNREGEQYF.

There are a few counts of this clone. In DNA, the CDR3 is TGTGCCAGCAGCTTGATCCCGGAGGGAGAGACCCAGTACTTC. This gives the protein CASSLIPEGETQYF. The chain links TRBV5-6 to TRBJ2-5; perhaps TRBD2 as D (6 bases). Germline V lookup: CDR1 SGHDT, CDR2 YYEEEE. This CDR3 contains 14 residues. With 1 base removed from V and 4 bases from J, the gap between germline ends came to 11 bases.

The V and J genes are TRBV28 and TRBJ1-4; tentatively, D is TRBD1 (6 bases). Trimming cost V 5 bases and J 4 bases, with 14 bases left between them. Germline CDR1 MDHEN, CDR2 SYDVKM. This CDR3 is 15 amino acids long. The CDR3 region is CASSPPNRVNEKLFF. In DNA, the CDR3 is TGTGCCAGCAGTCCACCGAACAGGGTTAATGAAAAACTGTTTTTT.

The chain recombines TRBV19 with TRBJ2-1, with 9 nucleotides matching TRBD2. Germline loops: CDR1 LNHDA, CDR2 SQIVND (reference sequence). There are 16 residues in the CDR3. V shed 6 bases and J 0 bases; nucleotides not matched to a gene: 6. CDR3 nucleotide sequence: TGTGCCAGTAGAAAAGCGGGGGGTCGCTCCTACAATGAGCAGTTCTTC. Protein: CASRKAGGRSYNEQFF.

This chain uses TRBV19 with TRBJ2-5, with D unclear. Germline values: CDR1 LNHDA, CDR2 SQIVND (reference sequence). The germline V and J ends were trimmed by 5 bases and 5 bases, with 9 bases remaining between them. The length of the CDR3 is 12 residues. The CDR3 bases are TGTGCCAGTAGTTATAGCATGGAGACCCAGTACTTC. Its protein is CASSYSMETQYF. The full variable domain, its missing parts supplied by reference TRBV19 and TRBJ2-5, is DGGITQSPKYLFRKEGQNVTLSCEQNLNHDAMYWYRQDPGQGLRLIYYSQIVNDFQKGDIAEGYSVSREKKESFPLTVTSAQKNPTAFYLCASSYSMETQYFGPGTRLLVL.

This chain joins TRBV7-9 and TRBJ2-1, with TRBD1 matching 11 bases. CDR1 is SEHNR and CDR2 is FQNEAQ in the germline V gene (reference sequence). V shed 0 bases, J shed 12 bases, and the junction held 10 bases outside the gene matches. The CDR3 consists of 16 residues. DNA for the CDR3: TGTGCCAGCAGCTTAGCCGCCGGGACAGGGGGTGCGGGGCAGTTCTTC. Protein product: CASSLAAGTGGAGQFF. Together with reference TRBV7-9 and TRBJ2-1, the CDR3 gives the full variable domain: DTGVSQNPRHKITKRGQNVTFRCDPISEHNRLYWYRQTLGQGPEFLTYFQNEAQLEKSRLLSDRFSAERPKGSFSTLEIQRTEQGDSAMYLCASSLAAGTGGAGQFFGPGTRLTVL.

This clone was picked up one time. The J gene is TRBJ2-7, the V gene TRBV6-5, with TRBD1 matching over 10 bases. This CDR3 is built from 16 residues. V was pared by 0 bases and J by 6 bases, with 8 bases of the junction left unmatched. CDR1 and CDR2 from the germline V gene are MNHEY and SVGAGI. Written as DNA, the CDR3 is TGTGCCAGCAGTTACTCAGGGACAGGGGTACGGGCCGAGCAGTACTTC. It is translated as CASSYSGTGVRAEQYF.

The sample holds a few counts of this clone. The rearrangement uses TRBV21-1 and TRBJ2-7; the D call in the table, TRBD1, was not verified against the DNA. TRBV21-1 constitutes a pseudogene. The length of the CDR3 is 12 residues. CDR3 amino acids: CATRTGTGEQYF. CDR3 sequence (DNA): TGTGCCACCCGGACAGGGACAGGCGAGCAGTACTTC.

The rearrangement links TRBV7-2 to TRBJ2-7; D possibly corresponds to TRBD2 (6 bases). Trimming stripped 7 bases from V and 7 bases from J, with 20 bases between. The length of the CDR3 is 14 residues. Per germline, CDR1 SGHTA and CDR2 FQGNSA. This CDR3 is CASTVQGTAGEQYF. The CDR3 DNA reads as TGTGCCAGCACCGTTCAAGGGACTGCCGGGGAGCAGTACTTC.

V usage is TRBV11-1 and J usage is TRBJ2-2, with D perhaps matching TRBD1 (6 bases). This CDR3 spans 17 amino acids. Germline V gene data show CDR1 as SGHAT and CDR2 as FQDESV (reference sequence). Trimming left V 1 base short and J 4 bases short, with 16 bases between. The DNA of the CDR3 is TGTGCCAGCAGCTTAGTTAATACAGGGTCTTCCACCGGGGAGCTGTTTTTT. The encoded protein is CASSLVNTGSSTGELFF.

This clone showed up just a few times. The chain combines TRBV27 with TRBJ2-7, with TRBD2 matching over 9 bases. Looked up from germline, CDR1 is MNHEY and CDR2 is SMNVEV (reference sequence). The CDR3 runs 14 residues. V lost 5 bases, J lost 7 bases, and 9 bases stayed unmatched. The CDR3 is CASSRGTSFGEQYF. DNA of the CDR3: TGTGCCAGCAGTCGGGGGACTAGCTTTGGGGAGCAGTACTTC.